This paragraph reports one TCR beta chain. Its antigen remains unidentified. This sample stems from a study of PD-1 blockade in classical Hodgkin lymphoma. Every patient was affected by relapse after autologous stem cell transplantation, while exposure to brentuximab vedotin was not uniform. Here immunoSEQ multiplex PCR was the method, and the copy in TCRdb shows in-frame clones only, minus some. The sample lists about 93,000 clones, 80% to 95% seen once, with approximately 2.5% in the top ten. The germline V gene encodes CDR1 KGHSH and CDR2 LQKENI. The CDR3 is made up of 12 amino acids. Trimming left V 6 bases short and J 6 bases short, with 8 bases between. Study-wide results and limits: Relapsed/refractory patients reportedly had lower baseline diversity than newly diagnosed patients.

Sequenced material: peripheral blood mononuclear cells (PBMCs), taken before the second cycle of nivolumab. J is TRBJ1-4 and V is TRBV18; D remains ambiguous. The receptor comes from a human donor with classical Hodgkin lymphoma. The CDR3 DNA reads as TGTGCCAGCTCGGTGACATATGAAAAACTGTTTTTT. Residues: CASSVTYEKLFF.